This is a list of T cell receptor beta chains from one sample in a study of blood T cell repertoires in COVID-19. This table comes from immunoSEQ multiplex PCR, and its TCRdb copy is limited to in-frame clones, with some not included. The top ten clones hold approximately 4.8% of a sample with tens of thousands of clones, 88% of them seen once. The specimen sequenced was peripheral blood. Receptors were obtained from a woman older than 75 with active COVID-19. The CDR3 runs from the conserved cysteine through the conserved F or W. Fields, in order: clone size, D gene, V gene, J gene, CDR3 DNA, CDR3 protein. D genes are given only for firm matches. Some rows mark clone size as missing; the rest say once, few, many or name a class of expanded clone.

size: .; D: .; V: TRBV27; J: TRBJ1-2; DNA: TGTGCCAGCAGTTTAAATCCTAAGCCAAACTATGGCTACACCTTC; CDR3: CASSLNPKPNYGYTF
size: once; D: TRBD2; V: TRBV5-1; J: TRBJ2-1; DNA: TGCGCCAGCAGCTTGGTCCTGGGAGGGGAGCAGTTCTTC; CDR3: CASSLVLGGEQFF
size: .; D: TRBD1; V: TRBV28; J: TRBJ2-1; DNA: TGTGCCAGCAGTCTCGACAGGGTAGGGTCCAATGAGCAGTTCTTC; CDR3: CASSLDRVGSNEQFF
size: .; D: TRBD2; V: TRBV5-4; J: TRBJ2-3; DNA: TGTGCCAGCAGACCAGCGGGAGGTAGTGCAGATACGCAGTATTTT; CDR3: CASRPAGGSADTQYF
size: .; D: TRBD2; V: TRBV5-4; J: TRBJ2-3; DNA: TGTGCCAGCAGCTTGGTGGGCGGGAGGGCCACAGATACGCAGTATTTT; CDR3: CASSLVGGRATDTQYF
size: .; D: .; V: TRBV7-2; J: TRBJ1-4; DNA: TGTGCCAGCAGCTTAGTGTGGGGAGCAGCAACTAATGAAAAACTGTTTTTT; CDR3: CASSLVWGAATNEKLFF
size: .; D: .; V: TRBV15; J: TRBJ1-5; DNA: TGTGCCACCAGCGTACAGGACAATCAGCCCCAGCATTTT; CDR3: CATSVQDNQPQHF
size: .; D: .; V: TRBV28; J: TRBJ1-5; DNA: TGTGCCAGCAGTTTAACAGGGTCTGGCAATCAGCCCCAGCATTTT; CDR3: CASSLTGSGNQPQHF
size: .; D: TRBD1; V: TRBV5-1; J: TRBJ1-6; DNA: TGCGCCAGCAGCCCTGGGACAGGGGGTTCACCCCTCCACTTT; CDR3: CASSPGTGGSPLHF
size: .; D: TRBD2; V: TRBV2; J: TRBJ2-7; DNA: TGTGCCAGGGGGACTAGCGGGAGTTACGAGCAGTACTTC; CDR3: CARGTSGSYEQYF
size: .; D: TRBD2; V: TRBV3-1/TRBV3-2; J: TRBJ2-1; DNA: TGTGCCAGCAGCCCAGCTAGCGGGTGGTACAATGAGCAGTTCTTC; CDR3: CASSPASGWYNEQFF
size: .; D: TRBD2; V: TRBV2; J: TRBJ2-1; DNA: TGTGCCAGCAGTGATGTGCTAGCGGGCACTAATGAGCAGTTCTTC; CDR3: CASSDVLAGTNEQFF
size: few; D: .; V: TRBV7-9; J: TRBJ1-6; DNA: TGTGCCAGCAGCCCCGGGATCAGTGGGAATTCACCCCTCCACTTT; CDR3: CASSPGISGNSPLHF
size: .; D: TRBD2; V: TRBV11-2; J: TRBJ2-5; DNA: TGTGCCAGCAGTATGGGAAGGGAGGGAGAGACCCAGTACTTC; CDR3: CASSMGREGETQYF
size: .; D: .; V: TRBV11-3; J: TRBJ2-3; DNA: TGTGCCAGCAGCTTCGGTCAGGGTCGGGCAGATACGCAGTATTTT; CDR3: CASSFGQGRADTQYF
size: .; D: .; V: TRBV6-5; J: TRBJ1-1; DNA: TGTGCCAGCAGTTTAACGGGGGGCACTGAAGCTTTCTTT; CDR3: CASSLTGGTEAFF
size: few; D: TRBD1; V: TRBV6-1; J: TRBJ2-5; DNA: TGTGCCAGCAGTGAGCCGACAGGGCAAGAGACCCAGTACTTC; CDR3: CASSEPTGQETQYF